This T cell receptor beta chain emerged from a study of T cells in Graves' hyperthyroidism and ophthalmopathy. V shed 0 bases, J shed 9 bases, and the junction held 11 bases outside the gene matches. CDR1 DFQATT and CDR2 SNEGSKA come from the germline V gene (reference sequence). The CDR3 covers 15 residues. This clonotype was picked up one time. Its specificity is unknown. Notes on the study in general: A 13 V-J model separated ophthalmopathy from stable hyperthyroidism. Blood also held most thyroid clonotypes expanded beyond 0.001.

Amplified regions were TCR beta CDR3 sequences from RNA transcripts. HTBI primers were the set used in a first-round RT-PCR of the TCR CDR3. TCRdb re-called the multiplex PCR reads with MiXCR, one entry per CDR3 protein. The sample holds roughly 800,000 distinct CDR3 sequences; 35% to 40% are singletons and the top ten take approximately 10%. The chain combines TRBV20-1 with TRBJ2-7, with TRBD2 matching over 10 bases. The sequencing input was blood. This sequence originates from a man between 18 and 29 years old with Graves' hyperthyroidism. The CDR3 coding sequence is TGCAGTGCTAGAGATTGGCTAGCGGGGGCTACGGTGCAGTACTTC. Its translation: CSARDWLAGATVQYF.